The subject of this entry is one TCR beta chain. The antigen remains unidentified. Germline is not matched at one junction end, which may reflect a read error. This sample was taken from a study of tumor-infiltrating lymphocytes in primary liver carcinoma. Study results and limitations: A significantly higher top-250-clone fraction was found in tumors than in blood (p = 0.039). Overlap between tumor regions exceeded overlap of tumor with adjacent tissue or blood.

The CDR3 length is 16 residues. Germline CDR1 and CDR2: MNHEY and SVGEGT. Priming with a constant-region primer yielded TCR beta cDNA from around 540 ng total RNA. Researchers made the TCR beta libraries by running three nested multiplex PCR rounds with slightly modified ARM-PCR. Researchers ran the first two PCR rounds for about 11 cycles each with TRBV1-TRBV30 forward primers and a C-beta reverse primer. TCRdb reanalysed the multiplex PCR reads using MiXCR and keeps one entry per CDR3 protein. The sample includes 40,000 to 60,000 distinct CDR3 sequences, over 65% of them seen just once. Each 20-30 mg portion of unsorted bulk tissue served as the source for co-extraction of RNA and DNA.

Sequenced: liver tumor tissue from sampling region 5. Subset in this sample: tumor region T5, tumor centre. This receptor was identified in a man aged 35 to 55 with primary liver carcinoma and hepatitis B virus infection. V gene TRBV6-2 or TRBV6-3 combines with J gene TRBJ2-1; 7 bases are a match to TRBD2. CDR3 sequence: CAGSYWGRASYDEQFF. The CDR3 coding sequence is TGTGCCGGCAGTTACTGGGGGAGGGCCTCCTACGATGAGCAGTTCTTC.